The 18 T cell receptor beta chains reported below all come from one sample, sequenced in a study of a mutant IDH1 vaccine in newly diagnosed glioma. Sample time point: baseline, week 1 (first vaccination visit). As for treatment: pre-vaccination baseline after standard-of-care therapy. The method was immunoSEQ multiplex PCR; TCRdb's version includes in-frame clones alone and lacks a portion of them. The sample lists about 36,000 clones, around nine tenths occurring once. Material: PBMCs, obtained from a glioma patient treated with radiotherapy, temozolomide or both. These receptor sequences come from a man aged 18 to 29 with glioma.

The rearrangement joins TRBV30 to TRBJ1-2; TRBD1 is a possible D gene (6 bases). The V gene's germline CDR1 is GTSNPN and CDR2 SVGIG (reference sequence). Trimming took 0 bases from V and 4 from J, leaving 15 bases between them. CDR3 length: 15 amino acids. CDR3: CAWSVSRQAPYGYTF. The DNA for the CDR3 is TGTGCCTGGAGTGTTTCCCGACAGGCTCCCTATGGCTACACCTTC.

Regarding this clone: Distinct nucleotide sequences in the sample also encode this CDR3. This chain links TRBV5-1 with TRBJ1-4, with D tentatively TRBD1 (6 bases). V lost 0 bases and J 3 bases, leaving 12 bases between the germline ends. CDR1 and CDR2 from the germline V gene are SGHRS and YFSETQ. This CDR3 region has 16 residues. The CDR3 loop reads CASSLAPPGANEKLFF. In DNA form, the CDR3 reads TGCGCCAGCAGCTTGGCTCCGCCAGGGGCTAATGAAAAACTGTTTTTT. The complete variable domain, with remaining parts taken from reference TRBV5-1 and TRBJ1-4, reads KAGVTQTPRYLIKTRGQQVTLSCSPISGHRSVSWYQQTPGQGLQFLFEYFSETQRNKGNFPGRFSGRQFSNSRSEMNVSTLELGDSALYLCASSLAPPGANEKLFFGSGTQLSVL.

The V gene is TRBV15, the J gene TRBJ1-5; possibly TRBD1 for D (5 bases). Germline V CDR1 and CDR2: LNHNV, YYDKDF (reference sequence). Trimming removed 0 bases at V and 6 bases at J, with 12 bases between. The CDR3 consists of 15 residues. Written as DNA, the CDR3 is TGTGCCACCAGCAGAGATCGCGGAGGGGCTCAGCCCCAGCATTTT. Translation: CATSRDRGGAQPQHF.

The chain is built from TRBV7-2 and TRBJ2-7; D gene unclear. The germline V gene encodes CDR1 SGHTA and CDR2 FQGNSA. The CDR3 runs 15 residues. V was cut by 3 bases and J by 4 bases, with 16 bases left in between. The CDR3 loop is CASSFQPGLQYEQYF. CDR3 in DNA: TGTGCCAGCAGCTTCCAACCGGGCCTCCAGTACGAGCAGTACTTC.

The chain uses TRBV5-1 and TRBJ1-2; TRBD1 matches at 8 bases. V shed 3 bases and J 6 bases; nucleotides not matched to a gene: 4. Germline lookup yields CDR1 SGHRS and CDR2 YFSETQ. CDR3 length equals 13 residues. CDR3 nucleotide sequence: TGCGCCAGCAGCTACGGGACAGGCGATGGCTACACCTTC. Its translation: CASSYGTGDGYTF.

The V gene is TRBV14, the J gene TRBJ2-3; D not resolved. The V and J ends lost 1 base and 3 bases respectively, with 2 bases between them. CDR1 and CDR2 from the germline V gene are SGHDN and FVKESK. The CDR3 runs to 12 residues. The DNA of the CDR3 is TGTGCCAGCAGCCAAGCGACAGATACGCAGTATTTT. This sequence encodes CASSQATDTQYF.

This clone was seen just once. The chain is built from TRBV7-8 and TRBJ2-1, with D unresolved. The CDR3 is made up of 11 amino acids. Germline V lookup: CDR1 SGHVS, CDR2 FQNEAQ. Trimming took 5 bases from V and 8 from J, leaving 7 bases between them. Here the CDR3 DNA reads TGTGCCAGCAGCCACGAGGATGAGCAGTTCTTC. Encoded protein: CASSHEDEQFF.

The rearrangement links TRBV19 to TRBJ1-1, with D tentatively TRBD1 (5 bases). CDR3 length: 13 amino acids. Germline V gene lookup returns CDR1 LNHDA and CDR2 SQIVND (reference sequence). Trimming took off 4 bases at V and 4 bases at J, with 10 bases between the two ends. The CDR3 spells CASSTYGATEAFF. In DNA form, the CDR3 reads TGTGCCAGTAGTACATACGGGGCCACTGAAGCTTTCTTT.

The rearrangement links TRBV6-5 to TRBJ1-6; 8 bases agree with TRBD1. The length of the CDR3 is 14 residues. Germline V CDR1 and CDR2: MNHEY, SVGAGI. After removal of 6 bases from V and 6 bases from J, the junction contained 4 bases not matched to a gene. CDR3 in DNA: TGTGCCAGCAGCCCGACAGGGGTTAATTCACCCCTCCACTTT. Encoded protein: CASSPTGVNSPLHF.

The V call is TRBV9, the J call TRBJ2-2; TRBD2 matches 7 bases. The length of the CDR3 is 15 residues. Unmatched junction bases numbered 3, after V lost 4 bases and J lost 0 bases. Germline V lookup: CDR1 SGDLS, CDR2 YYNGEE. The CDR3 here is CASSRGRANTGELFF. The CDR3 DNA sequence: TGTGCCAGCAGCCGTGGGAGGGCGAACACCGGGGAGCTGTTTTTT.

The genes are TRBV28 and TRBJ1-1, with a weak D call TRBD1 (5 bases). Germline CDR1 MDHEN, CDR2 SYDVKM. CDR3 size: 13 residues. CDR3 coding DNA: TGTGCGAGCTCGCTTAGGGGAAACACTGAAGCTTTCTTT. This encodes CASSLRGNTEAFF. The variable domain in full, with the rest retrieved from reference TRBV28 and TRBJ1-1, is DVKVTQSSRYLVKRTGEKVFLECVQDMDHENMFWYRQDPGLGLRLIYFSYDVKMKEKGDIPEGYSVSREKKERFSLILESASTNQTSMYLCASSLRGNTEAFFGQGTRLTVV.

This chain uses TRBV5-6 with TRBJ1-1, with D possibly matching TRBD1 (6 bases). V was pared by 1 base and J by 4 bases, with 11 bases between. CDR3 length equals 14 residues. Germline V gene data show CDR1 as SGHDT and CDR2 as YYEEEE. The CDR3 loop is CASSLRGLSTEAFF. The DNA for the CDR3 is TGTGCCAGCAGCTTGCGGGGGCTCAGCACTGAAGCTTTCTTT. Full variable domain (rest looked up from reference TRBV5-6 and TRBJ1-1): DAGVTQSPTHLIKTRGQQVTLRCSPKSGHDTVSWYQQALGQGPQFIFQYYEEEERQRGNFPDRFSGHQFPNYSSELNVNALLLGDSALYLCASSLRGLSTEAFFGQGTRLTVV.

In its sample, this clone was seen once. This chain uses TRBV29-1 with TRBJ2-2; tentative D call: TRBD2 (6 bases). This CDR3 comprises 13 residues. The V gene's germline CDR1 is SQVTM and CDR2 ANQGSEA. Trimming left V 3 bases short and J 5 bases short, with 10 bases between. Written as DNA, the CDR3 is TGCAGCGTTGACGGGAGACGGACCGGGGAGCTGTTTTTT. It specifies CSVDGRRTGELFF.

The rearrangement joins TRBV5-1 to TRBJ2-3; D is possibly TRBD2 (6 bases). V was trimmed by 0 bases and J by 6 bases, leaving 14 bases between them. The germline V gene encodes CDR1 SGHRS and CDR2 YFSETQ. The length of the CDR3 is 15 residues. The CDR3 loop is CASSLGSGGWDTQYF. Written as DNA, the CDR3 is TGCGCCAGCAGCTTGGGTAGCGGCGGTTGGGATACGCAGTATTTT.

The chain is built from TRBV4-2 and TRBJ2-2; D not certain. The V end lost 1 base, the J end lost 0 bases, and 6 bases lay between the germline ends. Per the germline V gene, CDR1 is LGHNA and CDR2 is YNFKEQ. The CDR3 spans 15 residues. The CDR3 DNA reads TGTGCCAGCAGCCAAGCAACCTCGAACACCGGGGAGCTGTTTTTT. Protein product: CASSQATSNTGELFF.

The chain employs TRBV10-3 and TRBJ2-7, with a possible D match to TRBD1 (5 bases). Germline assignment: CDR1 ENHRY and CDR2 SYGVKD. CDR3 length equals 13 residues. V was shortened by 3 bases and J by 1 base, with 7 bases between the two germline ends. In nucleotides, the CDR3 is TGTGCCATCAGTGATACAGGTTCCTACGAGCAGTACTTC. Protein sequence: CAISDTGSYEQYF.

The chain joins TRBV18 to TRBJ1-1, with D possibly TRBD1 on 6 matching bases. The CDR3 covers 17 residues. Germline assignment: CDR1 KGHSH and CDR2 LQKENI. V gave up 1 base and J gave up 1 base, with 16 bases separating them. DNA for the CDR3: TGTGCCAGCTCACCACTATTCACAGGGCAAGGGAACACTGAAGCTTTCTTT. Its protein product is CASSPLFTGQGNTEAFF.

The V call is TRBV5-6, the J call TRBJ2-7; 11 bases fit TRBD2. Germline CDR1 is SGHDT and CDR2 is YYEEEE. This CDR3 is built from 16 residues. V was clipped by 4 bases and J by 9 bases; unmatched bases: 15. The CDR3 DNA reads as TGTGCCAGCAGCCTCGCGGGCCTAGCGGGAGGCTCAGGGCAGTACTTC. This encodes CASSLAGLAGGSGQYF. Based on the CDR3 plus reference TRBV5-6 and TRBJ2-7, the full variable domain is DAGVTQSPTHLIKTRGQQVTLRCSPKSGHDTVSWYQQALGQGPQFIFQYYEEEERQRGNFPDRFSGHQFPNYSSELNVNALLLGDSALYLCASSLAGLAGGSGQYFGPGTRLTVT.